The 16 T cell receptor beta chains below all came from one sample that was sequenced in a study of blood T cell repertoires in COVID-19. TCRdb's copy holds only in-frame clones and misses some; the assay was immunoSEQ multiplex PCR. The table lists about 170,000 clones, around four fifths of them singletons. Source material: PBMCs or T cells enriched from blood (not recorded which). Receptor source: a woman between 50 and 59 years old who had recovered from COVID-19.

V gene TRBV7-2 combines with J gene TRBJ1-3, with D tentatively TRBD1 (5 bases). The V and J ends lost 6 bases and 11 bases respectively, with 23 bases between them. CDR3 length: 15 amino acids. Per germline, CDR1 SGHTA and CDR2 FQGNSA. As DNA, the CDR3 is TGTGCCAGCAGGGGAACTTTGACTAGGGTGGGGGCCATATATTTT. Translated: CASRGTLTRVGAIYF.

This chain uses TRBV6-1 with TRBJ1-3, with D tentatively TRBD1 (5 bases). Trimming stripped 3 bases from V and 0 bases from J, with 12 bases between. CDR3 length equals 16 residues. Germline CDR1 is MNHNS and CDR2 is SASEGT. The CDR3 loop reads CASSDPWGGSGNTIYF. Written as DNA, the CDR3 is TGTGCCAGCAGTGACCCGTGGGGGGGCTCTGGAAACACCATATATTTT.

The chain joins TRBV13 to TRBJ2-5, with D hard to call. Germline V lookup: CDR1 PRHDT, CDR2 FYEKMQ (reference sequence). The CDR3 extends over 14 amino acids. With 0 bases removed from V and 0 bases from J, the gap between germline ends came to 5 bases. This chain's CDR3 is CASSLGRNQETQYF. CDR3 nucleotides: TGTGCCAGCAGCTTAGGCAGGAACCAAGAGACCCAGTACTTC.

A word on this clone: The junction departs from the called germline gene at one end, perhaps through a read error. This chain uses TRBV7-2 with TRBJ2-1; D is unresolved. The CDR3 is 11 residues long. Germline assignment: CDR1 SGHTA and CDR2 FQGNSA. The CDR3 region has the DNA TGTGCCAGCAGCTTAAACAAAGAGCAGTTCTTC. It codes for CASSLNKEQFF.

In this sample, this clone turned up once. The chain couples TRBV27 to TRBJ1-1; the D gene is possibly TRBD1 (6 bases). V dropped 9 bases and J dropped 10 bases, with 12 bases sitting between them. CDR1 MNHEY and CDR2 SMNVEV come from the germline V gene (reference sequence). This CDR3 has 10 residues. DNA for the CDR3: TGTGCCAGACAGGGCGTTGTAGCTTTCTTT. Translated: CARQGVVAFF.

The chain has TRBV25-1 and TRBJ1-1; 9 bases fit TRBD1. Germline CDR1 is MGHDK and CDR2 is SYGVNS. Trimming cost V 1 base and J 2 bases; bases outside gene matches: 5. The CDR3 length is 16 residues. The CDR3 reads CASSESQGALNTEAFF. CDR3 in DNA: TGTGCCAGCAGTGAATCACAGGGGGCCCTTAACACTGAAGCTTTCTTT. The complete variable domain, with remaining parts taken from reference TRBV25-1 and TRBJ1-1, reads EADIYQTPRYLVIGTGKKITLECSQTMGHDKMYWYQQDPGMELHLIHYSYGVNSTEKGDLSSESTVSRIRTEHFPLTLESARPSHTSQYLCASSESQGALNTEAFFGQGTRLTVV.

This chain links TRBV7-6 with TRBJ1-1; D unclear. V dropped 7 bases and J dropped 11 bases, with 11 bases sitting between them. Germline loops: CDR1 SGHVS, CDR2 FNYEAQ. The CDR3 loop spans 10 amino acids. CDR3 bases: TGTGCCAGCATTCCTGGAGGGGCTTTCTTT. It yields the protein CASIPGGAFF.

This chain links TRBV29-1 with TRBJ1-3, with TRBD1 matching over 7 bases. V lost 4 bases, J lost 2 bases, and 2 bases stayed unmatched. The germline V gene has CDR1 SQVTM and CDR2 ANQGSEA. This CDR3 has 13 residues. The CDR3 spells CSVATGAGNTIYF. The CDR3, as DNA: TGCAGCGTTGCCACAGGGGCTGGAAACACCATATATTTT.

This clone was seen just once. CDR3 loop: CASSHEARRFF. The CDR3 coding sequence is TGCGCCAGCAGCCACGAAGCCCGGAGGTTCTTC. The rearrangement uses TRBV5-1 and TRBJ2-1; D gene unclear. The ends were cut back, 4 bases at V and 15 bases at J, with 14 bases in the middle. The CDR3 consists of 11 residues. CDR1 is SGHRS, CDR2 YFSETQ, per germline.

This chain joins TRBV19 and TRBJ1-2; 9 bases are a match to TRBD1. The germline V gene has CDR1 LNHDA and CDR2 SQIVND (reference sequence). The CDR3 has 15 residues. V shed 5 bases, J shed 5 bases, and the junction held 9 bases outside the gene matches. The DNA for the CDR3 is TGTGCCAGTAGTTCCCCCGGGACAGGGTCTTATGGCTACACCTTC. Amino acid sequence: CASSSPGTGSYGYTF.

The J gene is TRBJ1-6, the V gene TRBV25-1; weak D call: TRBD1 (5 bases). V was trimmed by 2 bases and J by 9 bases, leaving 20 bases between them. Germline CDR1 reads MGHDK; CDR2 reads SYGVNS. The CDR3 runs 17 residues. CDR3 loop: CASSELRDWGFASPLHF. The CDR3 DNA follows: TGTGCCAGCAGTGAACTGCGGGACTGGGGTTTCGCTTCACCCCTCCACTTT.

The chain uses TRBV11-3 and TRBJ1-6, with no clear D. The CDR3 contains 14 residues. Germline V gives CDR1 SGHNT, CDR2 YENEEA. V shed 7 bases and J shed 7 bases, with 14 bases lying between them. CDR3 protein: CASNPGDGNSPLHF. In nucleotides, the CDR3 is TGTGCCAGCAACCCCGGAGACGGAAATTCACCCCTCCACTTT. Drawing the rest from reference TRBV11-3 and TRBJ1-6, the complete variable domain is EAGVVQSPRYKIIEKKQPVAFWCNPISGHNTLYWYLQNLGQGPELLIRYENEEAVDDSQLPKDRFSAERLKGVDSTLKIQPAELGDSAVYLCASNPGDGNSPLHFGNGTRLTVT.

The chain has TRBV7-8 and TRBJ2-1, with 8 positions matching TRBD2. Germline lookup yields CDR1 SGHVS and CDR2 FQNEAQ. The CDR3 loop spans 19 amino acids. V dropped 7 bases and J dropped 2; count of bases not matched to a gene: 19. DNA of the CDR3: TGTGCCAGCAACAACGACCTGAGCGGGAGACGGAGAACCTACAATGAGCAGTTCTTC. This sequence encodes CASNNDLSGRRRTYNEQFF.

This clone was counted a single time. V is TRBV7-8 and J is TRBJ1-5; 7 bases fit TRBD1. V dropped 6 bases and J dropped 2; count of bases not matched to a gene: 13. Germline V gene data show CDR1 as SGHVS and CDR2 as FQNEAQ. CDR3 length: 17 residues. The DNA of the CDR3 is TGTGCCAGCAGTCCAAGATCCAGGGGGGTAGGCAATCAGCCCCAGCATTTT. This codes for CASSPRSRGVGNQPQHF.

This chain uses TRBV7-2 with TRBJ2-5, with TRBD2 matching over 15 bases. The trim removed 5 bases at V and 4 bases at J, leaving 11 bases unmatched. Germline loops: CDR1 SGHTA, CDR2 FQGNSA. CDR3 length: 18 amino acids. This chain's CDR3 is CASSRGLAGGRVGETQYF. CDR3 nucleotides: TGTGCCAGCAGCCGGGGACTAGCGGGAGGTAGAGTCGGAGAGACCCAGTACTTC. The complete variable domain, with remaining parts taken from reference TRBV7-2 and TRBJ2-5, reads GAGVSQSPSNKVTEKGKDVELRCDPISGHTALYWYRQSLGQGLEFLIYFQGNSAPDKSGLPSDRFSAERTGGSVSTLTIQRTQQEDSAVYLCASSRGLAGGRVGETQYFGPGTRLLVL.

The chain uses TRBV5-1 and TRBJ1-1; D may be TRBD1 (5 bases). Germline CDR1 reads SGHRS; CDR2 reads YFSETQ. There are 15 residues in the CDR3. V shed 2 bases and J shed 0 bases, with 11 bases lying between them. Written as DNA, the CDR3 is TGCGCCAGCAGCTTAACGGCAGGGATGAACACTGAAGCTTTCTTT. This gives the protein CASSLTAGMNTEAFF.